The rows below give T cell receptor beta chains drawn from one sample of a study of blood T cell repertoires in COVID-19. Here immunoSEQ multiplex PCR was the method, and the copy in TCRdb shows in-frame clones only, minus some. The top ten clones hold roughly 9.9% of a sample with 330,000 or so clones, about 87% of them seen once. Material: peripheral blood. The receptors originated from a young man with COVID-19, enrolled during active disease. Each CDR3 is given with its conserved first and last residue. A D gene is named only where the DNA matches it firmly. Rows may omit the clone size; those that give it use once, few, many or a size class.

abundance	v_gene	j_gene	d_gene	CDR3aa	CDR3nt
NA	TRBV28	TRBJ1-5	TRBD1	CASTLGAGTANQPQHF	TGTGCCAGCACCCTCGGGGCCGGGACAGCTAATCAGCCCCAGCATTTT
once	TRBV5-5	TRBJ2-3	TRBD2	CASSRTSGADTQYF	TGTGCCAGCAGCCGGACTAGCGGGGCAGATACGCAGTATTTT
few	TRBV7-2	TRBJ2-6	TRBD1	CASSSLRGTGGSGANVLTF	TGTGCCAGCAGCTCTCTTCGCGGGACAGGGGGCTCTGGGGCCAACGTCCTGACTTTC
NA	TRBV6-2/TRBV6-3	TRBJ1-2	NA	CASSYVEADGYTF	TGTGCCAGCAGTTACGTAGAGGCGGATGGCTACACCTTC
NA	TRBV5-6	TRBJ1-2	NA	CASSLFGGYGYTF	TGTGCCAGCAGCTTGTTCGGGGGCTATGGCTACACCTTC
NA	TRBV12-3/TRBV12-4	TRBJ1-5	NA	CASSLWTDQPQHF	TGTGCCAGCAGTTTATGGACTGATCAGCCCCAGCATTTT
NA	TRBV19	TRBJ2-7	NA	CASSIRSGSLNEQYF	TGTGCCAGTAGTATTCGGTCAGGGTCTCTCAACGAGCAGTACTTC
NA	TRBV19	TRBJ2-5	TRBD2	CASGGGETQYF	TGTGCCAGCGGGGGAGGGGAGACCCAGTACTTC
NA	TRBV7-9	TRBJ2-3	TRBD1	CASSSMDREDTQYF	TGTGCCAGCAGCTCAATGGACAGGGAAGATACGCAGTATTTT
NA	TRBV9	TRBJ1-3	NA	CASSEGGATSSGNTIYF	TGTGCCAGCAGCGAGGGGGGGGCGACCTCCTCTGGAAACACCATATATTTT
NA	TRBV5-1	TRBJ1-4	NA	CASSEGVANEKLFF	TGCGCCAGCAGTGAGGGCGTTGCTAATGAAAAACTGTTTTTT
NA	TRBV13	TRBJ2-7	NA	CASSLGLNEQYF	TGTGCCAGCAGCTTAGGCCTTAACGAGCAGTACTTC
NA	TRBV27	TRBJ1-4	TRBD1	CASSLDRLNEKLFF	TGTGCCAGCAGTTTGGACAGGTTAAATGAAAAACTGTTTTTT
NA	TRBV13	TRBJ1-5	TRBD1	CASSSNRRTGVYNQPQHF	TGTGCCAGCAGCTCGAACCGACGGACAGGGGTGTACAATCAGCCCCAGCATTTT
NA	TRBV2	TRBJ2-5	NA	CASSVGSEETQYF	TGTGCCAGCAGTGTGGGCAGTGAAGAGACCCAGTACTTC
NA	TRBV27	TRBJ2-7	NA	CASRPGQGRAGGSYEQYF	TGTGCCAGCAGGCCTGGACAGGGGAGGGCGGGGGGATCCTACGAGCAGTACTTC
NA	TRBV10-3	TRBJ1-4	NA	CAISESTTPRGEKLFF	TGTGCCATCAGTGAGTCGACCACACCACGGGGTGAAAAACTGTTTTTT
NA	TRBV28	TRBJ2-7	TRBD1	CASSYRDRGRGEQYF	TGTGCCAGCAGTTACCGGGACAGGGGGCGCGGCGAGCAGTACTTC
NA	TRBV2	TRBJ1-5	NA	CASKPGPERNQPQHF	TGTGCCAGCAAGCCGGGTCCCGAGAGGAATCAGCCCCAGCATTTT
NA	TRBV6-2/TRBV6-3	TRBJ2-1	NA	CASSYSGLRGQFF	TGTGCCAGCAGTTACTCAGGGTTGCGGGGGCAGTTCTTC
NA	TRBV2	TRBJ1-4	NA	CASILGANGEKLFF	TGTGCCAGCATCCTAGGGGCCAATGGGGAAAAACTGTTTTTT
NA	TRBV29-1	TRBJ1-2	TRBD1	CSVHQSGAGGYGYTF	TGCAGCGTCCACCAGTCGGGTGCAGGGGGCTATGGCTACACCTTC
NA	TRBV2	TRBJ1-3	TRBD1	CASRGQGGGNTIYF	TGTGCCAGCAGGGGACAGGGTGGTGGAAACACCATATATTTT
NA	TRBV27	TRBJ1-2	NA	CASSLRGNYGYTF	TGTGCCAGCAGTCTTAGGGGGAACTATGGCTACACCTTC
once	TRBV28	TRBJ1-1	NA	CASNPGVTLNTEAFF	TGTGCCAGCAACCCGGGAGTAACTCTGAACACTGAAGCTTTCTTT
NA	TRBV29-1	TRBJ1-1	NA	CSVGAGPGTEAFF	TGCAGCGTTGGGGCAGGGCCAGGGACTGAAGCTTTCTTT
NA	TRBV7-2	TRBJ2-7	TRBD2	CASSETSGGAYEQYF	TGTGCCAGCAGCGAAACTAGCGGGGGGGCTTACGAGCAGTACTTC
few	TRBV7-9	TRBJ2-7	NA	CASSLVGGLGEQYF	TGTGCCAGCAGCTTAGTTGGGGGCCTAGGGGAGCAGTACTTC
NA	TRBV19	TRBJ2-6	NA	CASSRDSGANVLTF	TGTGCCAGTAGTCGGGATTCTGGGGCCAACGTCCTGACTTTC
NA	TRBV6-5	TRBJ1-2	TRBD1	CASSQPGQRVYGYTF	TGTGCCAGCAGTCAACCGGGACAGCGAGTCTATGGCTACACCTTC
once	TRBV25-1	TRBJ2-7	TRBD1	CASSQSGGNEQYF	TGTGCCAGCAGTCAATCAGGGGGCAACGAGCAGTACTTC
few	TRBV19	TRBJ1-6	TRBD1	CASSIQGGSYNSPLHF	TGTGCCAGTAGTATACAGGGGGGCTCCTATAATTCACCCCTCCACTTT
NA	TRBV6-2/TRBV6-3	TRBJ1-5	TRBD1	CASSPGGQGNQPQHF	TGTGCCAGCAGCCCAGGGGGACAGGGTAATCAGCCCCAGCATTTT
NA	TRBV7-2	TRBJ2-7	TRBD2	CASSSVPGLAGGSNF	TGTGCCAGCAGCTCTGTCCCGGGACTAGCGGGGGGATCCAACTTC
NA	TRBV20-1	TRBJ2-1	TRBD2	CSASGIAGGPDEQFF	TGCAGTGCTAGTGGAATAGCGGGAGGGCCCGATGAGCAGTTCTTC
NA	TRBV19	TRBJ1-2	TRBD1	CASSRSTGDSAGGYTF	TGTGCCAGTAGTAGATCGACAGGGGATTCGGCTGGGGGCTACACCTTC
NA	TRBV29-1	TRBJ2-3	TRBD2	CSATPAGRVTDTQYF	TGCAGCGCCACCCCAGCGGGACGGGTAACAGATACGCAGTATTTT